These 7 T cell receptor beta chains were all obtained from the same sample, sequenced in a study of Tregs in tolerant kidney transplant recipients. Libraries were prepared by immunoSEQ multiplex PCR; TCRdb keeps only in-frame clonotypes and omits some of them. The sample yields about 120,000 clones, roughly 92% seen once. The sequenced sample consisted of CD4+ T cells from blood. The source is a human donor in good health.

V and J are TRBV15 and TRBJ2-1, with TRBD2 as a possible D gene (6 bases). Trimming pared 8 bases from V and 1 base from J, leaving 12 bases between. The CDR3 is 14 amino acids. The germline V gene has CDR1 LNHNV and CDR2 YYDKDF (reference sequence). The CDR3 bases are TGTGCCACCGCCTCCGGGGGATCCTACAATGAGCAGTTCTTC. This codes for CATASGGSYNEQFF.

J is TRBJ2-2 and V is TRBV6-6; D is uncertain. CDR1 MNHNY and CDR2 SVGAGI come from the germline V gene (reference sequence). Trimming removed 5 bases at V and 3 bases at J, with 10 bases between. The CDR3 contains 14 residues. CDR3 DNA: TGTGCCAGCAGTAAATCCGGGTACACCGGGGAGCTGTTTTTT. It is translated as CASSKSGYTGELFF.

This rearrangement joins TRBV7-2 to TRBJ2-7; 8 positions agree with TRBD1. This CDR3 is built from 15 residues. CDR1 and CDR2 from the germline V gene are SGHTA and FQGNSA. The V gene end was trimmed by 1 base and the J gene end by 4 bases; junction bases not matched to a gene: 6. The CDR3: CASSLGTGPPYEQYF. DNA of the CDR3: TGTGCCAGCAGCTTAGGGACAGGGCCCCCATACGAGCAGTACTTC.

V usage is TRBV7-3 and J usage is TRBJ2-1; 10 bases match TRBD2. Germline V CDR1 and CDR2: SGHTA, FQGTGA. The CDR3 is made up of 14 amino acids. V was pared by 5 bases and J by 4 bases, with 2 bases of the junction left unmatched. CDR3 amino acids: CASSAGLAYNEQFF. In DNA form, the CDR3 reads TGTGCCAGCAGCGCGGGACTAGCGTACAATGAGCAGTTCTTC.

The chain couples TRBV2 to TRBJ2-5; D unclear. V lost 9 bases and J 1 base, leaving 18 bases between the germline ends. The CDR3 is 15 residues long. In germline, CDR1 is SNHLY, CDR2 FYNNEI. The CDR3 protein is CASSPDSSPQETQYF. The CDR3 DNA follows: TGTGCCAGTAGCCCAGACTCGTCTCCCCAAGAGACCCAGTACTTC.

This clone was picked up one time. This chain links TRBV6-4 with TRBJ1-2; 8 positions match TRBD1. The CDR3 spans 14 residues. The germline CDR1 and CDR2 sequences are MRHNA and SNTAGT. J was trimmed by 0 bases and V by 6 bases; bases with no gene match: 3. CDR3 region: CASSPDRANYGYTF. The CDR3 coding sequence is TGTGCCAGCAGCCCGGACAGGGCTAACTATGGCTACACCTTC.

The chain uses TRBV6-5 and TRBJ2-7; D is unclear. Deletions cut 4 bases from V and 3 bases from J, with 4 bases between. CDR3 size: 11 residues. CDR1 MNHEY and CDR2 SVGAGI come from the germline V gene. The CDR3 sequence is CASSSHYEQYF. CDR3 bases: TGTGCCAGCAGTTCCCACTACGAGCAGTACTTC.